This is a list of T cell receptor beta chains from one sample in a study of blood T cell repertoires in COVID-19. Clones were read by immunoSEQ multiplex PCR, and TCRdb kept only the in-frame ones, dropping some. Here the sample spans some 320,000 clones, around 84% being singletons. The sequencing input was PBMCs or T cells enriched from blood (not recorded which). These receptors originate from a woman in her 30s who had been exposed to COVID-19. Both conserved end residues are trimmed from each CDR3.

ASSLTGVGGYT,TRBV11-1
ASSLGQDPYEQY,TRBV5-1
ASSLGQSPLH,TRBV12-3/TRBV12-4
ASSYFEGAREKLF,TRBV6-2/TRBV6-3
ATSDSGLARETQY,TRBV24-1
ASSQVTLAGGSYEQY,TRBV4-2
ATSDIAGGHKETQY,TRBV24-1
ASSAGNTEAF,TRBV18
ASSLRGENQETQY,TRBV3-1/TRBV3-2
ASSLDGGGSQPQH,TRBV5-1
ASSLARGYNEQF,TRBV11-1
ASSYSAGTEAF,TRBV6-5
ASSGQGSYQPQH,TRBV2
ATSDPSGQSYNEQF,TRBV24-1
ASSEQSTFTGELF,TRBV5-1
ATLTGAYSGNTIY,TRBV19
ASSLRGTGFNQPQH,TRBV6-4
ASIETGGVSTEAF,TRBV5-1
ASSRSDGGSIPYEQY,TRBV19
ASSLTRGGNTGELF,TRBV7-7
ASSLEGPYNSPLH,TRBV5-1
ASSKGLIQETQY,TRBV27
ASSLGGGRVYGYT,TRBV28
ASSLQTTRTDTQY,TRBV7-2
ATSDRTSGRLSSYNEQF,TRBV24-1
AWIGAGASYTEAF,TRBV30
AWSELVNSPLH,TRBV30
AISEGGTSYNEQF,TRBV10-3
ASSLDRGGGYT,TRBV7-3
ASSFGLAESQQY,TRBV28
ASSLGLIRDSYEQY,TRBV13
ASSAPTRLAFGANVLT,TRBV7-3
ASSQDSQRSTDTQY,TRBV3-1/TRBV3-2
ASTTGGSQDTQY,TRBV7-3
ASSVMGPSNLPDTQY,TRBV9
ASRSGGGSPLH,TRBV28
ASSRGGRTGMNTEAF,TRBV19
ATSLFSGGARETQY,TRBV27
ASRDGTRGTEAF,TRBV2
ASGWGGSIHNEQF,TRBV12-5
ASSPTLSPGGYSNQPQH,TRBV19
ASSTGGRPASGNTIY,TRBV5-4
ASSLLTGGSSYNEQF,TRBV28
ASSIDLNRGPNSYEQY,TRBV19
ASKTGGDYGYT,TRBV9
ASSLDRVGSPLH,TRBV5-1
ASSGTGYSQPQH,TRBV2
ASSLDGETNEKLF,TRBV5-1
ASSPNNRGTEAF,TRBV27
ASSTQIHRDRGAQETQY,TRBV27
ASRLVKTTGELF,TRBV27
ASSSYPNGQY,TRBV27
ASNIPSGTGVYRGKLF,TRBV10-1
ASSVGGDNTGELF,TRBV2
ASSPGGGAQETQY,TRBV9
ATSAGRSNQPQH,TRBV24-1
ATSRDLQGSGNTIY,TRBV15
ASSLADSPLH,TRBV5-4